A selection of T cell receptor beta chains follows, all from one sample in a study of blood T cell repertoires in COVID-19. TCRdb keeps only in-frame clones here, not all; method: immunoSEQ multiplex PCR. The sample has about 170,000 clones; about 80% are singletons. Sequencing was performed on peripheral blood. Receptor source: a man between 65 and 85 years old with active or convalescent COVID-19. Each CDR3 is given with its conserved first and last residue. A D gene is named only where the DNA matches it firmly. Size is stated for part of the rows, as once, few or many counts, or as a class when the clone is expanded.

size: few
J: TRBJ2-7
D: .
V: TRBV28
DNA: TGTGCCAGCAGTTTAGCTCGCCCCCCCATCACTACCGACCCCTCCTACGAGCAGTACTTC
CDR3: CASSLARPPITTDPSYEQYF

size: .
J: TRBJ2-7
D: TRBD1
V: TRBV28
DNA: TGTGCCAGCAGCCCCCGGACAGGTCTAGACGAGCAGTACTTC
CDR3: CASSPRTGLDEQYF

size: few
J: TRBJ2-2
D: TRBD2
V: TRBV27
DNA: TGTGCCAGCAGAAAGTTAGCGGGAGGGAACACCGGGGAGCTGTTTTTT
CDR3: CASRKLAGGNTGELFF

size: .
J: TRBJ1-6
D: TRBD1
V: TRBV30
DNA: TGTGCCTGGTCTGGACAGGGGAATTCACCCCTCCACTTT
CDR3: CAWSGQGNSPLHF

size: few
J: TRBJ1-6
D: .
V: TRBV9
DNA: TGTGCCAGCAGCGTAGCGGGGGATAATTCACCCCTCCACTTT
CDR3: CASSVAGDNSPLHF

size: .
J: TRBJ1-6
D: TRBD1
V: TRBV2
DNA: TGTGCCAGCCTCACCAGGGGGGCGCATCGTAATTCACCCCTCCACTTT
CDR3: CASLTRGAHRNSPLHF

size: .
J: TRBJ2-1
D: TRBD1
V: TRBV18
DNA: TGTGCCAGCTCAACGGGACAGGCCTACAATGAGCAGTTCTTC
CDR3: CASSTGQAYNEQFF

size: few
J: TRBJ2-7
D: TRBD2
V: TRBV5-1
DNA: TGCGCCAGCAGCTTGGTACTAGCGGGAGGGCCCCGCGAGCAGTACTTC
CDR3: CASSLVLAGGPREQYF

size: .
J: TRBJ1-2
D: .
V: TRBV13
DNA: TGTGCCAGCAGCCGGGGAGAATCTAACTATGGCTACACCTTC
CDR3: CASSRGESNYGYTF

size: once
J: TRBJ1-2
D: TRBD1
V: TRBV15
DNA: TGTGCCACCAGCGGAAGACAGGGCAGGGCGGATGGCTACACCTTC
CDR3: CATSGRQGRADGYTF

size: .
J: TRBJ2-2
D: TRBD1
V: TRBV11-3
DNA: TGTGCCAGCAGCTCAGGGACAGGGGATCACACCGGGGAGCTGTTTTTT
CDR3: CASSSGTGDHTGELFF

size: .
J: TRBJ2-2
D: .
V: TRBV28
DNA: TGTGCCAGCAGTTTACTTCCTCCCGGGGAGACCGGGGAGCTGTTTTTT
CDR3: CASSLLPPGETGELFF

size: .
J: TRBJ2-2
D: .
V: TRBV7-3
DNA: TGTGCCAGCAGCTTAACTAGCAGCGCGAACACCGGGGAGCTGTTTTTT
CDR3: CASSLTSSANTGELFF

size: once
J: TRBJ2-2
D: TRBD1
V: TRBV24-1
DNA: TGTAGTGCCGACCGGGACAGGAGGGACGGGGAGCTGTTTTTT
CDR3: CSADRDRRDGELFF

size: few
J: TRBJ1-1
D: TRBD1
V: TRBV4-3
DNA: TGCGCCAGCAGCCAAGATCAGGGGCGGTGGCAGGGGGCGAGTCGAGCTTTCTTT
CDR3: CASSQDQGRWQGASRAFF

size: .
J: TRBJ1-1
D: TRBD1
V: TRBV7-9
DNA: TGTGCCAGCAGCCCCCAGGGGGCGGGTGTCACTGAAGCTTTCTTT
CDR3: CASSPQGAGVTEAFF

size: .
J: TRBJ1-5
D: .
V: TRBV18
DNA: TGTGCCAGCTCACCGCGTCGAACAGGGAGAGATCAGCCCCAGCATTTT
CDR3: CASSPRRTGRDQPQHF

size: .
J: TRBJ1-2
D: .
V: TRBV6-5
DNA: TGTGCCAGCAGTTACTTTGGCCGACTTTCCTATGGCTACACCTTC
CDR3: CASSYFGRLSYGYTF

size: .
J: TRBJ2-7
D: .
V: TRBV4-3
DNA: TGCGCCAGCAGCCAAGGTCGCTATGCCTACGAGCAGTACTTC
CDR3: CASSQGRYAYEQYF

size: once
J: TRBJ2-1
D: .
V: TRBV7-7
DNA: TGTGCTAGCAGCGATGGGGGGAGATCAGTCGATGAGCAGTTCTTC
CDR3: CASSDGGRSVDEQFF

size: .
J: TRBJ1-3
D: .
V: TRBV7-8
DNA: TGTGCCAGCAGCCCAAGTTCAGACACCATATATTTT
CDR3: CASSPSSDTIYF

size: .
J: TRBJ2-3
D: TRBD2
V: TRBV6-2/TRBV6-3
DNA: TGTGCCAGCAGTTACCGACTAGCCAGGTTAAATACGCAGTATTTT
CDR3: CASSYRLARLNTQYF

size: .
J: TRBJ2-1
D: TRBD2
V: TRBV7-2
DNA: TGTGCCAGCAGCTTAGGACTAGCGGGAGGGCCCTATGAGCAGTTCTTC
CDR3: CASSLGLAGGPYEQFF

size: .
J: TRBJ1-1
D: TRBD1
V: TRBV5-4
DNA: TGTGCCAGCAGCTCCTGGGACAGGTCGTCTGAAGCTTTCTTT
CDR3: CASSSWDRSSEAFF

size: .
J: TRBJ1-4
D: TRBD1
V: TRBV7-9
DNA: TGTGCCAGCAGCGTTTCCGGGACAGCTAATGAAAAACTGTTTTTT
CDR3: CASSVSGTANEKLFF

size: .
J: TRBJ2-2
D: TRBD1
V: TRBV5-1
DNA: TGCGCCAGCTCCTGGGGACAGACCATGGGGGAGCTGTTTTTT
CDR3: CASSWGQTMGELFF

size: .
J: TRBJ1-1
D: .
V: TRBV7-2
DNA: TGTGCCAGCAGCCAACGGCCCGGAGGGATGAACACTGAAGCTTTCTTT
CDR3: CASSQRPGGMNTEAFF